This T cell receptor (beta chain) was captured by sequencing in a study of shared clonotypes between healthy human individuals. Study-wide results and caveats: It was the few donors that limited the genetic and exposure-history diversity represented.

On this clone itself: What it binds is not known.

Trimming left V 3 bases short and J 11 bases short, with 28 bases between. The CDR3 sequence is 16 residues long. CDR1 and CDR2 (germline): SQVTM, ANQGSEA. How the authors handled the data: As immunoSEQ supplied junction-only sequences (without quality scores), filtering differed. Repertoires were generated with immunoSEQ multiplex PCR, while TCRdb's copy carries only in-frame clones and drops some. That table is the source of V, J and clone size, and D and trimming were worked out from the DNA. The sample lists millions of clones; more than 85% were seen once. The V and J genes are TRBV29-1 and TRBJ1-2; D is possibly TRBD1 (5 bases). Sequencing was performed on naive CD4+ T cells from PBMCs. Subset specified: CD45RA+ positively selected. This sequence was found in a young man in good health. Some clones in this sample may be carry-over from other donors' samples. The CDR3 sequence: CSVDGGEMGSLWRYTF. The CDR3, as DNA: TGCAGCGTTGATGGGGGGGAGATGGGGTCTCTATGGAGGTACACCTTC.